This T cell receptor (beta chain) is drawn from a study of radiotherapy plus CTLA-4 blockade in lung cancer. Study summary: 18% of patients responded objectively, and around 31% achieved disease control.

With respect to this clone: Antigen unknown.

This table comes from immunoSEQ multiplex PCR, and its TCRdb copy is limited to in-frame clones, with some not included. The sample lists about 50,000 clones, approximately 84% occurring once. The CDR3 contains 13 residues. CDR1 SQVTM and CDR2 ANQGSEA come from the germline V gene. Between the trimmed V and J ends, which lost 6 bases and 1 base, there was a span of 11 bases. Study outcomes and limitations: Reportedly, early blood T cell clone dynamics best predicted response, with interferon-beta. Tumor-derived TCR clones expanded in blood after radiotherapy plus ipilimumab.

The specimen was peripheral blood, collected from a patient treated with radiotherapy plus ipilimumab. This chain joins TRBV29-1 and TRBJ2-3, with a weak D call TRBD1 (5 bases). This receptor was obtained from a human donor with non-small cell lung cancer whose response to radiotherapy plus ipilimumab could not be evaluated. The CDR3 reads CSVRQPGTDTQYF. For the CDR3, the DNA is TGCAGCGTAAGACAGCCTGGCACAGATACGCAGTATTTT.